This entry lists 30 T cell receptor beta chains sequenced from one sample in a study of blood T cell repertoires in COVID-19. Using immunoSEQ multiplex PCR, the repertoire was profiled, and TCRdb retains in-frame clones only, with some absent. The sample contains about 220,000 clones, roughly 80% of which appear only once. The sequencing sample was made of peripheral blood. These receptor sequences come from a human donor in a cohort sampled during active COVID-19.

The J gene is TRBJ1-1, the V gene TRBV28, with TRBD1 matching over 8 bases. The CDR3 spans 18 residues. J lost 2 bases, V lost 6 bases, and 17 bases had no gene match. Looked up from germline, CDR1 is MDHEN and CDR2 is SYDVKM. The CDR3 DNA reads as TGTGCCAGCAGGGGGGGAGGGGACAGGTTTACCTTAAACACTGAAGCTTTCTTT. Protein product: CASRGGGDRFTLNTEAFF.

This rearrangement joins TRBV12-3 or TRBV12-4 to TRBJ2-1; D may be TRBD2 (6 bases). There are 12 residues in the CDR3. V shed 2 bases and J shed 7 bases, with 6 bases lying between them. CDR3 sequence: CASSLRGNEQFF. The CDR3 DNA follows: TGTGCCAGCAGTTTACGGGGGAATGAGCAGTTCTTC.

CDR3 nucleotides: TGTGCCAGCAGCCCCCTTAGAGATAAAGAGACCCAGTACTTC. Encoded protein: CASSPLRDKETQYF. The rearrangement joins TRBV5-6 to TRBJ2-5; D gene ambiguous. Germline V gives CDR1 SGHDT, CDR2 YYEEEE. The CDR3 sequence is 14 residues long. Trimming left V 4 bases short and J 3 bases short, with 13 bases between. The full variable domain, in which reference TRBV5-6 and TRBJ2-5 provide the parts outside the CDR3, is DAGVTQSPTHLIKTRGQQVTLRCSPKSGHDTVSWYQQALGQGPQFIFQYYEEEERQRGNFPDRFSGHQFPNYSSELNVNALLLGDSALYLCASSPLRDKETQYFGPGTRLLVL.

The J gene is TRBJ2-2, the V gene TRBV28; a weak D match, TRBD1 (7 bases). CDR3 size: 18 residues. With 5 bases removed from V and 6 bases from J, the gap between germline ends came to 25 bases. Germline assignment: CDR1 MDHEN and CDR2 SYDVKM. The CDR3 bases are TGTGCCAGCAGTCACACAGGGGCCAGAACGGGAGTCGCCGGGGAGCTGTTTTTT. Its protein product is CASSHTGARTGVAGELFF.

The genes are TRBV9 and TRBJ1-5, with D possibly matching TRBD1 (5 bases). V dropped 4 bases and J dropped 5 bases, with 10 bases sitting between them. The CDR3 is made up of 13 amino acids. The germline V gene has CDR1 SGDLS and CDR2 YYNGEE. DNA of the CDR3: TGTGCCAGCAGCCTTGGGGGGGATCAGCCCCAGCATTTT. This translates into CASSLGGDQPQHF.

The chain couples TRBV4-2 to TRBJ2-1; 12 bases line up with TRBD2. J was trimmed by 0 bases and V by 4 bases; bases with no gene match: 7. Germline values: CDR1 LGHNA, CDR2 YNFKEQ. The CDR3 has 18 amino acids. The CDR3 loop is CASSPTSGSPSSYNEQFF. CDR3 DNA sequence: TGTGCCAGCAGCCCGACTAGCGGGAGTCCATCCTCCTACAATGAGCAGTTCTTC.

The chain uses TRBV6-1 and TRBJ2-7, with 7 nucleotides matching TRBD2. V gave up 2 bases and J gave up 3 bases; unmatched junction bases: 7. The CDR3 has 15 amino acids. Germline assignment: CDR1 MNHNS and CDR2 SASEGT. The DNA of the CDR3 is TGTGCCAGCAGTGAAAGGCTCTGGGGGGGCTACGAGCAGTACTTC. Translation: CASSERLWGGYEQYF.

This clone has just one count. Distinct nucleotide sequences in the sample also encode this CDR3. J is TRBJ1-1 and V is TRBV28, with D unresolved. V was trimmed by 3 bases and J by 5 bases, leaving 4 bases between them. The CDR3 contains 11 residues. Germline V gene lookup returns CDR1 MDHEN and CDR2 SYDVKM. The CDR3 DNA follows: TGTGCCAGCAGTTTGAGGACTGAAGCTTTCTTT. This sequence encodes CASSLRTEAFF.

The chain links TRBV6-5 to TRBJ2-1; TRBD1 matches at 11 bases. Trimming took 2 bases from V and 10 from J; bases not matched to a gene: 7. This CDR3 spans 15 amino acids. Germline assignment: CDR1 MNHEY and CDR2 SVGAGI. The CDR3 loop is CASSYTGTGGLEQFF. In DNA form, the CDR3 reads TGTGCCAGCAGTTACACCGGGACAGGGGGACTAGAGCAGTTCTTC.

DNA of the CDR3: TGTGCCAGCAGAATGGGAGTGGGCAATGAGCAGTTCTTC. Its protein is CASRMGVGNEQFF. The J gene is TRBJ2-1, the V gene TRBV5-4, with D possibly TRBD2 on 5 matching bases. Germline V gives CDR1 SGHNT, CDR2 YYREEE (reference sequence). The CDR3 contains 13 residues. The V gene lost 5 bases and the J gene lost 6 bases, with 12 bases spanning the gap.

The genes are TRBV7-2 and TRBJ1-1, with D unresolved. The CDR3 has 13 amino acids. CDR1 and CDR2 from the germline V gene are SGHTA and FQGNSA. Trimming stripped 3 bases from V and 1 base from J, with 6 bases between. CDR3 in DNA: TGTGCCAGCAGCTTGGGAGAGAACACTGAAGCTTTCTTT. Translation gives CASSLGENTEAFF.

V gene TRBV11-3 combines with J gene TRBJ2-3; 9 nucleotides agree with TRBD2. Germline V gene lookup returns CDR1 SGHNT and CDR2 YENEEA. This CDR3 region has 17 residues. The trim removed 1 base at V and 6 bases at J, leaving 11 bases unmatched. CDR3 region: CASSLGMRLAGSDTQYF. CDR3 DNA: TGTGCCAGCAGCTTAGGAATGAGGCTAGCGGGAAGCGATACGCAGTATTTT.

J is TRBJ2-1 and V is TRBV29-1; perhaps TRBD2 as D (6 bases). This CDR3 comprises 14 residues. Germline V CDR1 and CDR2: SQVTM, ANQGSEA. V lost 7 bases and J 0 bases, leaving 13 bases between the germline ends. In nucleotides, the CDR3 is TGCAGCGGTAAGGGGACTCCCTCCTACAATGAGCAGTTCTTC. Encoded protein: CSGKGTPSYNEQFF.

The chain recombines TRBV5-1 with TRBJ2-7, with D possibly matching TRBD1 (6 bases). CDR1 and CDR2 from the germline V gene are SGHRS and YFSETQ. The CDR3 covers 14 residues. V was shortened by 0 bases and J by 2 bases, with 9 bases between the two germline ends. The CDR3 here is CASSLGQATYEQYF. CDR3 DNA: TGCGCCAGCAGCTTGGGACAGGCCACCTACGAGCAGTACTTC.

This clone was recorded only once. The chain has TRBV18 and TRBJ2-7, with 8 bases lining up with TRBD2. The germline V gene has CDR1 KGHSH and CDR2 LQKENI. This CDR3 contains 14 residues. With 5 bases clipped from V and 1 base from J, the junction kept 4 bases outside the gene matches. DNA for the CDR3: TGTGCCAGCTCAAGCGGGAGTAATTCCTACGAGCAGTACTTC. This codes for CASSSGSNSYEQYF.

This rearrangement joins TRBV30 to TRBJ2-7; 13 nucleotides agree with TRBD2. The J segment lost 6 bases and the V segment lost 6 bases, leaving 8 bases of the junction unmatched. The length of the CDR3 is 14 residues. Germline V gene sequence: CDR1 GTSNPN, CDR2 SVGIG (reference sequence). The CDR3 protein is CACGTSGIGREQYF. CDR3 DNA: TGTGCCTGCGGGACTAGCGGGATAGGGCGCGAGCAGTACTTC.

The chain joins TRBV11-3 to TRBJ2-7; tentatively, D is TRBD2 (6 bases). The CDR3 has 14 residues. The germline V gene encodes CDR1 SGHNT and CDR2 YENEEA. V shed 1 base and J shed 2 bases, with 9 bases lying between them. The CDR3 sequence: CASSLGSGAYEQYF. CDR3 sequence (DNA): TGTGCCAGCAGCTTAGGTAGCGGAGCCTACGAGCAGTACTTC.

This chain connects TRBV4-1 to TRBJ1-2; tentatively, D is TRBD1 (6 bases). Germline V CDR1 and CDR2: MGHRA, YSYEKL. V shed 1 base and J shed 6 bases, with 12 bases lying between them. CDR3 length: 14 amino acids. This CDR3 is CASSQGQGLDGYTF. The CDR3 nucleotides are TGCGCCAGCAGCCAAGGTCAGGGGCTGGATGGCTACACCTTC.

The CDR3 sequence: CASSYSGQGAEAFF. CDR3 bases: TGTGCCAGCAGTTACTCCGGACAGGGCGCTGAAGCTTTCTTT. The chain couples TRBV6-5 to TRBJ1-1; 8 positions agree with TRBD1. This CDR3 contains 14 residues. V lost 0 bases and J lost 6; bases outside the gene matches: 3. In germline, CDR1 is MNHEY, CDR2 SVGAGI.

The chain couples TRBV3-1 (or the pseudogene TRBV3-2) to TRBJ1-3, with a possible D match to TRBD1 (5 bases). This CDR3 has 14 residues. Germline CDR1 and CDR2: LGHDT and YNNKEL (reference sequence). V was shortened by 2 bases and J by 5 bases, with 10 bases between the two germline ends. The CDR3 protein is CASSQKGVRNTIYF. The CDR3 DNA is TGTGCCAGCAGCCAAAAAGGGGTCAGAAACACCATATATTTT.

This clone was seen more than once but under ten times. The V call is TRBV27, the J call TRBJ2-1, with D possibly matching TRBD2 (6 bases). Germline CDR1 is MNHEY and CDR2 is SMNVEV (reference sequence). The V gene lost 5 bases and the J gene lost 3 bases, with 11 bases spanning the gap. The CDR3 spans 14 residues. CDR3 bases: TGTGCCAGCAGTCCCCGGGACTTCTACAATGAGCAGTTCTTC. Amino acids: CASSPRDFYNEQFF.

The V gene is TRBV15, the J gene TRBJ2-2, with TRBD2 identical over 12 bases. The CDR3 sequence is 17 residues long. Trimming cost V 3 bases and J 5 bases; bases outside gene matches: 7. Germline assignment: CDR1 LNHNV and CDR2 YYDKDF (reference sequence). The CDR3, as DNA: TGTGCCACCAGCAGCCCCCGGACTAGCGGGACTACCGGGGAGCTGTTTTTT. Its translation: CATSSPRTSGTTGELFF.

This sequence joins TRBV4-1 and TRBJ2-3; D gene uncertain. Germline CDR1 and CDR2: MGHRA and YSYEKL. The CDR3 length is 16 residues. The V end was cut by 1 base, the J end by 2 bases, with 13 bases between. The CDR3 DNA follows: TGCGCCAGCAGCCAAGGGATGAGGCAAACCACAGATACGCAGTATTTT. Translated: CASSQGMRQTTDTQYF.

The sample holds a few counts of this clone. The V call is TRBV30, the J call TRBJ1-3, with no clear D. This CDR3 is built from 13 residues. The V gene's germline CDR1 is GTSNPN and CDR2 SVGIG (reference sequence). Trimming took 4 bases from V and 1 from J, leaving 8 bases between them. The CDR3 sequence: CAWTYGSGNTIYF. CDR3 in DNA: TGTGCCTGGACCTACGGGTCTGGAAACACCATATATTTT.

The rearrangement uses TRBV5-3 and TRBJ1-5, with TRBD1 matching 8 bases. TRBV5-3 is marked as an open reading frame, function uncertain. The CDR3 loop spans 15 amino acids. Unmatched junction bases numbered 0, after V lost 0 bases and J lost 1 base. CDR3 sequence: CARSLDRGSNQPQHF. The CDR3 nucleotides read TGTGCCAGAAGCTTGGACAGGGGGAGCAATCAGCCCCAGCATTTT.

This sequence joins TRBV6-1 and TRBJ1-5; D not certain. This CDR3 region has 14 residues. Between the trimmed V and J ends, which lost 1 base and 0 bases, there was a span of 4 bases. Looked up from germline, CDR1 is MNHNS and CDR2 is SASEGT. CDR3 nucleotide sequence: TGTGCCAGCAGTGAAGATTATAGCAATCAGCCCCAGCATTTT. Its protein is CASSEDYSNQPQHF.

The chain joins TRBV6-5 to TRBJ2-2; D unresolved. With 0 bases removed from V and 6 bases from J, the gap between germline ends came to 8 bases. CDR3 length equals 14 residues. The germline V gene encodes CDR1 MNHEY and CDR2 SVGAGI. The CDR3 nucleotides read TGTGCCAGCAGTTACTCGCGAGCACCCGGGGAGCTGTTTTTT. Translating it yields CASSYSRAPGELFF.

The V call is TRBV5-4, the J call TRBJ2-5; a weak D match, TRBD2 (5 bases). CDR1 is SGHNT, CDR2 YYREEE, per germline (reference sequence). The CDR3 runs 13 residues. The V gene lost 6 bases and the J gene lost 3 bases, with 12 bases spanning the gap. The CDR3 DNA is TGTGCCAGCAACCCGGACTGGAAAGAGACCCAGTACTTC. Protein product: CASNPDWKETQYF.

The chain couples TRBV11-2 to TRBJ2-1, with D hard to call. The CDR3 covers 13 residues. Trimming stripped 0 bases from V and 4 bases from J, with 4 bases between. Germline CDR1 SGHAT, CDR2 FQNNGV. The CDR3 DNA reads TGTGCCAGCAGCTTAGACAGATACAATGAGCAGTTCTTC. Protein sequence: CASSLDRYNEQFF.

The chain has TRBV7-2 and TRBJ2-6, with D unresolved. The germline gives CDR1 SGHTA, CDR2 FQGNSA. V was pared by 5 bases and J by 4 bases, with 15 bases between. The CDR3 consists of 16 residues. CDR3 coding DNA: TGTGCCAGCAGCGGAGTTTTGGAAACCGGGGCCAACGTCCTGACTTTC. This codes for CASSGVLETGANVLTF.